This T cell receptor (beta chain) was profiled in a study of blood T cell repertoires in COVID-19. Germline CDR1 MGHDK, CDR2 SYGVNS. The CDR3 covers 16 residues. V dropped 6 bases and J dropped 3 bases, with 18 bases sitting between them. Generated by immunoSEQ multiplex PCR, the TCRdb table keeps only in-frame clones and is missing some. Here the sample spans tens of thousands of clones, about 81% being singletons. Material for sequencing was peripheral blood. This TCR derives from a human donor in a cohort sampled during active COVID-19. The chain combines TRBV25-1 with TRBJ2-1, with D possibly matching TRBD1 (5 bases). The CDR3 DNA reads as TGTGCCAGCAGCGACTCCAGGGCAGCAAACTACAATGAGCAGTTCTTC. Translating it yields CASSDSRAANYNEQFF.